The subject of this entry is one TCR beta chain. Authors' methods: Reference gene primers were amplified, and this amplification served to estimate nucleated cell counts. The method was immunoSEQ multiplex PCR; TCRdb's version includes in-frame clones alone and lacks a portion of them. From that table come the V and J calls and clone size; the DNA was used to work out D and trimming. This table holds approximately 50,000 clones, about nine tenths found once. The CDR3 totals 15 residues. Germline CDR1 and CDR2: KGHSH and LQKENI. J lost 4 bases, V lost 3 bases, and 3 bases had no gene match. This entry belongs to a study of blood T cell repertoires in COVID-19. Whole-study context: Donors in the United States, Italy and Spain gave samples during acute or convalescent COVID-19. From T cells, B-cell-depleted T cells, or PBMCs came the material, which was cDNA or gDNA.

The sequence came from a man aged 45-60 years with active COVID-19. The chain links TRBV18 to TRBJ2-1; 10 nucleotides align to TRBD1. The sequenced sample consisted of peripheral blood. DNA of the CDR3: TGTGCCAGCTCACCTTCGGGACAGGGGTACAATGAGCAGTTCTTC. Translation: CASSPSGQGYNEQFF.